A single sample is the source of the 27 T cell receptor beta chains below, sequenced in a study of graft-versus-host responses after intestinal transplantation. The authors processed graft tissue to release intraepithelial and lamina propria lymphocytes. TCRdb's copy holds only in-frame clones and misses some; the assay was immunoSEQ multiplex PCR. This table has more than 12,000 clones, around 67% appearing once. The starting material was ileum tissue, obtained around 640 days after intestinal transplantation. The receptors stem from a human patient who received an intestinal transplant, so some T cells may come from the graft donor.

The genes are TRBV9 and TRBJ1-5, with TRBD1 matching 7 bases. This CDR3 region has 19 residues. V shed 0 bases and J 0 bases; nucleotides not matched to a gene: 12. Germline CDR1 is SGDLS and CDR2 is YYNGEE. The CDR3 sequence is CASSVGGTDNRYSNQPQHF. The CDR3 nucleotides read TGTGCCAGCAGCGTAGGTGGGACAGACAACAGGTATAGCAATCAGCCCCAGCATTTT.

V usage is TRBV20-1 and J usage is TRBJ1-2, with D hard to call. Germline V gene lookup returns CDR1 DFQATT and CDR2 SNEGSKA (reference sequence). The CDR3 length is 10 residues. The ends were cut back, 6 bases at V and 8 bases at J, with 10 bases in the middle. The CDR3 protein is CSAPTRGYTF. CDR3 DNA: TGCAGTGCCCCCACGAGGGGCTACACCTTC.

This clone occurred once. V gene TRBV9 combines with J gene TRBJ1-1; D is unclear. The CDR3 length is 14 residues. Per the germline V gene, CDR1 is SGDLS and CDR2 is YYNGEE. V was shortened by 0 bases and J by 0 bases, with 6 bases between the two germline ends. CDR3 protein: CASSVDGVNTEAFF. CDR3 sequence (DNA): TGTGCCAGCAGCGTAGACGGGGTGAACACTGAAGCTTTCTTT. Variable domain in full (rest from reference TRBV9 and TRBJ1-1): DSGVTQTPKHLITATGQRVTLRCSPRSGDLSVYWYQQSLDQGLQFLIQYYNGEERAKGNILERFSAQQFPDLHSELNLSSLELGDSALYFCASSVDGVNTEAFFGQGTRLTVV.

The chain joins TRBV10-3 to TRBJ1-5; D is possibly TRBD1 (5 bases). The length of the CDR3 is 16 residues. The V gene lost 8 bases and the J gene lost 0 bases, with 17 bases spanning the gap. Germline CDR1 is ENHRY and CDR2 is SYGVKD. This chain's CDR3 is CAIPDTDIDSNQPQHF. The CDR3 nucleotides are TGTGCCATCCCTGACACGGACATCGATAGCAATCAGCCCCAGCATTTT.

This chain joins TRBV7-8 and TRBJ2-3; 13 nucleotides align to TRBD2. The CDR3 length is 19 residues. Germline V gene lookup returns CDR1 SGHVS and CDR2 FQNEAQ. The junction had 13 bases not matched to a gene; V was cut back by 1 base and J by 6 bases. CDR3 nucleotide sequence: TGTGCCAGCAGCTTAGGCTGGAGGACTAGCGGGGGAGGTATGGATACGCAGTATTTT. It codes for CASSLGWRTSGGGMDTQYF.

This rearrangement joins TRBV10-3 to TRBJ1-2; D unresolved. Looked up from germline, CDR1 is ENHRY and CDR2 is SYGVKD. The CDR3 runs to 13 residues. Trimming pared 2 bases from V and 2 bases from J, leaving 6 bases between. The CDR3, as DNA: TGTGCCATCAGTGAGACGGGAAACTATGGCTACACCTTC. Its protein is CAISETGNYGYTF.

V is TRBV9 and J is TRBJ2-7, with D perhaps matching TRBD2 (5 bases). Germline CDR1 is SGDLS and CDR2 is YYNGEE. The CDR3 length is 13 residues. V lost 4 bases and J 0 bases, leaving 8 bases between the germline ends. The CDR3 protein is CASSPGISYEQYF. DNA of the CDR3: TGTGCCAGCAGCCCCGGGATCTCCTACGAGCAGTACTTC.

The V call is TRBV7-8, the J call TRBJ2-2; tentatively, D is TRBD2 (6 bases). From germline, CDR1 is SGHVS and CDR2 FQNEAQ. CDR3 size: 15 residues. Trimming cost V 5 bases and J 4 bases, with 14 bases left between them. The DNA for the CDR3 is TGTGCCAGCAGCCCTGGGAGGCAGGTCACCGGGGAGCTGTTTTTT. It specifies CASSPGRQVTGELFF.

V and J are TRBV25-1 and TRBJ2-7, with 7 bases fitting TRBD1. The length of the CDR3 is 15 residues. Germline CDR1 is MGHDK and CDR2 is SYGVNS. Trimming took 2 bases from V and 2 from J; bases not matched to a gene: 6. CDR3 region: CASSEKGQVPYEQYF. The CDR3 DNA sequence: TGTGCCAGCAGTGAAAAAGGACAGGTTCCCTACGAGCAGTACTTC.

CDR3 sequence: CASSFGTGGDEQYF. In DNA, the CDR3 is TGTGCCAGCAGCTTCGGGACAGGGGGCGACGAGCAGTACTTC. The gene calls are TRBV7-2 and TRBJ2-7, with 12 nucleotides matching TRBD1. CDR3 length equals 14 residues. Trimming cost V 3 bases and J 5 bases; bases outside gene matches: 2. Looked up from germline, CDR1 is SGHTA and CDR2 is FQGNSA.

The chain links TRBV30 to TRBJ1-6; 7 nucleotides agree with TRBD1. Germline loops: CDR1 GTSNPN, CDR2 SVGIG (reference sequence). The CDR3 contains 13 residues. Trimming at V came to 2 bases and at J to 6 bases, leaving 1 base not matched to a gene. CDR3 residues: CAWSWDSNSPLHF. In DNA form, the CDR3 reads TGTGCCTGGAGTTGGGACAGTAATTCACCCCTCCACTTT.

The rearrangement joins TRBV9 to TRBJ2-1, with D possibly matching TRBD1 (6 bases). V was pared by 0 bases and J by 7 bases, with 20 bases between. CDR3 size: 17 residues. Germline lookup yields CDR1 SGDLS and CDR2 YYNGEE. The CDR3 is CASSVGDTSEIRNEQFF. CDR3 DNA sequence: TGTGCCAGCAGCGTAGGGGACACCTCCGAAATTCGAAATGAGCAGTTCTTC.

The chain uses TRBV7-2 and TRBJ2-7; D ambiguous. CDR1 and CDR2 from the germline V gene are SGHTA and FQGNSA. This CDR3 contains 13 residues. Trimming cost V 3 bases and J 3 bases, with 9 bases left between them. CDR3: CASSFLPVYEQYF. The CDR3 coding sequence is TGTGCCAGCAGCTTCCTACCGGTCTACGAGCAGTACTTC.

CDR3 amino acids: CASSFGRNTEAFF. As DNA, the CDR3 is TGTGCCAGCAGCTTTGGCAGGAACACTGAAGCTTTCTTT. This chain uses TRBV7-6 with TRBJ1-1, with D uncertain. Germline lookup yields CDR1 SGHVS and CDR2 FNYEAQ. Trimming pared 3 bases from V and 1 base from J, leaving 6 bases between. CDR3 length: 13 residues.

In regard to this clone: This same CDR3 is encoded by further DNA sequences in the sample. The chain employs TRBV29-1 and TRBJ2-7; 9 nucleotides agree with TRBD1. In germline, CDR1 is SQVTM, CDR2 ANQGSEA. V was pared by 4 bases and J by 0 bases, with 4 bases of the junction left unmatched. The CDR3 covers 14 residues. This chain's CDR3 is CSVAGTGYSYEQYF. CDR3 coding DNA: TGCAGCGTTGCCGGGACAGGGTACTCCTACGAGCAGTACTTC.

This chain uses TRBV20-1 with TRBJ2-2, with TRBD1 identical over 7 bases. The junction had 0 bases not matched to a gene; V was cut back by 6 bases and J by 5 bases. In germline, CDR1 is DFQATT, CDR2 SNEGSKA (reference sequence). The CDR3 has 11 residues. In DNA, the CDR3 is TGCAGTGCCAGGGGGACCGGGGAGCTGTTTTTT. As protein: CSARGTGELFF.

The chain carries TRBV5-1 and TRBJ2-1; D might be TRBD2 (6 bases). This CDR3 has 13 residues. The V gene's germline CDR1 is SGHRS and CDR2 YFSETQ. The germline V and J ends were trimmed by 6 bases and 3 bases, with 10 bases remaining between them. CDR3 sequence reads: CASKFGGYNEQFF. In DNA, the CDR3 is TGCGCCAGCAAATTCGGGGGCTACAATGAGCAGTTCTTC. The variable domain in full, with the rest retrieved from reference TRBV5-1 and TRBJ2-1, is KAGVTQTPRYLIKTRGQQVTLSCSPISGHRSVSWYQQTPGQGLQFLFEYFSETQRNKGNFPGRFSGRQFSNSRSEMNVSTLELGDSALYLCASKFGGYNEQFFGPGTRLTVL.

J is TRBJ1-3 and V is TRBV2, with 9 nucleotides matching TRBD1. Germline V lookup: CDR1 SNHLY, CDR2 FYNNEI. The J segment lost 4 bases and the V segment lost 8 bases, leaving 9 bases of the junction unmatched. The CDR3 runs 15 residues. The CDR3 region has the DNA TGTGCCAGCGGAACGACAGGGGGTGCCGGAAACACCATATATTTT. This codes for CASGTTGGAGNTIYF. The full variable domain, completed using reference TRBV2 and TRBJ1-3, is EPEVTQTPSHQVTQMGQEVILRCVPISNHLYFYWYRQILGQKVEFLVSFYNNEISEKSEIFDDQFSVERPDGSNFTLKIRSTKLEDSAMYFCASGTTGGAGNTIYFGEGSWLTVV.

The V call is TRBV19, the J call TRBJ1-5, with a tentative D call TRBD1 (6 bases). Germline lookup yields CDR1 LNHDA and CDR2 SQIVND (reference sequence). This CDR3 comprises 18 residues. Trimming stripped 2 bases from V and 0 bases from J, with 17 bases between. The CDR3 region is CASSIITGMVLSNQPQHF. In nucleotides, the CDR3 is TGTGCCAGTAGTATAATTACAGGGATGGTCCTTAGCAATCAGCCCCAGCATTTT.

This clone appeared a few times. The V call is TRBV7-2, the J call TRBJ1-2; no clear D gene. This CDR3 is 13 amino acids long. V gave up 6 bases and J gave up 7 bases, with 15 bases separating them. Per the germline V gene, CDR1 is SGHTA and CDR2 is FQGNSA. The CDR3 nucleotides read TGTGCCAGCAGTTACCGAGAGGCCACTGGCTACACCTTC. This translates into CASSYREATGYTF. The whole variable domain, remainder taken from reference TRBV7-2 and TRBJ1-2, is GAGVSQSPSNKVTEKGKDVELRCDPISGHTALYWYRQSLGQGLEFLIYFQGNSAPDKSGLPSDRFSAERTGGSVSTLTIQRTQQEDSAVYLCASSYREATGYTFGSGTRLTVV.

DNA of the CDR3: TGTGCCAGCAGCTCACAACAGGGGCGAGGCTACGAGCAGTACTTC. Its translation is CASSSQQGRGYEQYF. This chain connects TRBV7-2 to TRBJ2-7, with 7 bases fitting TRBD1. Germline CDR1 is SGHTA and CDR2 is FQGNSA. The J segment lost 3 bases and the V segment lost 4 bases, leaving 9 bases of the junction unmatched. The CDR3 is 15 residues long. Full variable domain (rest looked up from reference TRBV7-2 and TRBJ2-7): GAGVSQSPSNKVTEKGKDVELRCDPISGHTALYWYRQSLGQGLEFLIYFQGNSAPDKSGLPSDRFSAERTGGSVSTLTIQRTQQEDSAVYLCASSSQQGRGYEQYFGPGTRLTVT.

The V call is TRBV6-1, the J call TRBJ1-2; TRBD1 agrees at 7 bases. V was clipped by 10 bases and J by 14 bases; unmatched bases: 4. The CDR3 is 8 amino acids. The germline V gene encodes CDR1 MNHNS and CDR2 SASEGT. DNA for the CDR3: TGTGCCATCTCAGGGGGAACCTTC. As protein: CAISGGTF.

This clone was detected once. The rearrangement links TRBV5-1 to TRBJ2-2; 7 nucleotides align to TRBD1. Germline CDR1 and CDR2: SGHRS and YFSETQ. Trimming at V came to 4 bases and at J to 6 bases, leaving 9 bases not matched to a gene. The CDR3 is 15 residues long. The DNA of the CDR3 is TGCGCCAGCAGCCACGGGACAGCCGACCCCGGGGAGCTGTTTTTT. It encodes CASSHGTADPGELFF.

The rearrangement links TRBV29-1 to TRBJ2-3; D not certain. Germline lookup yields CDR1 SQVTM and CDR2 ANQGSEA. V dropped 5 bases and J dropped 3 bases, with 15 bases sitting between them. This CDR3 comprises 14 residues. The CDR3 spells CSVLVNSPTDTQYF. Here the CDR3 DNA reads TGCAGCGTTCTAGTAAATTCCCCTACAGATACGCAGTATTTT.

The chain joins TRBV29-1 to TRBJ1-1; 7 nucleotides agree with TRBD1. The CDR3 sequence is 13 residues long. CDR1 SQVTM and CDR2 ANQGSEA come from the germline V gene. V shed 7 bases, J shed 0 bases, and the junction held 5 bases outside the gene matches. The CDR3 nucleotides read TGCAGCGCTCAACAGGGGATGAACACTGAAGCTTTCTTT. Translating gives CSAQQGMNTEAFF.

The V gene is TRBV5-6, the J gene TRBJ2-7; 9 positions agree with TRBD1. The CDR3 sequence is 16 residues long. V dropped 3 bases and J dropped 5; count of bases not matched to a gene: 12. Germline-derived CDR1 and CDR2 are SGHDT and YYEEEE. CDR3 sequence reads: CASSSPLWDREDEQYF. The CDR3 DNA reads TGTGCCAGCAGCTCGCCTCTCTGGGACAGGGAGGACGAGCAGTACTTC.

The chain links TRBV4-1 to TRBJ2-1, with a possible D match to TRBD2 (5 bases). The CDR3 has 13 residues. Trimming took 3 bases from V and 12 from J, leaving 15 bases between them. The germline CDR1 and CDR2 sequences are MGHRA and YSYEKL. CDR3 sequence reads: CASSHQRGWTQFF. The CDR3, as DNA: TGCGCCAGCAGCCACCAACGGGGTTGGACGCAGTTCTTC.